The clone carrying this TCR beta chain was seen only a few times. The antigen remains undetermined. TCRdb called the 5' RACE reads again in MiXCR, with one record for every CDR3 protein. The sample holds roughly 300,000 distinct CDR3 sequences, over 7% seen once. CDR1 is MNHEY, CDR2 SVGEGT, per germline. V dropped 0 bases and J dropped 7 bases, with 13 bases sitting between them. The CDR3 spans 15 residues. This entry is derived from a study of T-cell memory formation after mild COVID-19. Overall study findings and caveats: Clones that got smaller from day 15 to 85 had even CD4/CD8, while clones growing later tipped toward CD4+. The CD4+ clones that contracted clustered mainly within CM and EM, and the CD8+ clones concentrated in EMRA. In pre-infection memory, a portion of responding clones appeared, which suggested that cross-reactive memory joined.

This chain joins TRBV6-2 or TRBV6-3 and TRBJ1-5; maybe TRBD1 (6 bases). The specimen sequenced was PBMCs or a T cell subset sorted from them (not recorded which). This clonotype was sampled from a man younger than 35 who had mild COVID-19 (a few samples of this study predate the infection). Cell type and time point are not known. The DNA for the CDR3 is TGTGCCAGCAGTTACTCGAGACAGGCCGGACAGCCCCAGCATTTT. It specifies CASSYSRQAGQPQHF.